The entry below gives a single TCR beta chain sequence along with its context. Which antigen it targets is not known. No base-level quality is on record; no much larger clone is a single base apart. Peripheral blood samples were provided by related bone marrow donors on the day of marrow donation. Peripheral blood and bone marrow mononuclear cells were isolated by Ficoll-Hypaque density centrifugation and were cryopreserved. These data originate in a study of T cells after posttransplantation cyclophosphamide (dated by TCRdb to 2015 to 2016). Describing the broader study: Using TRB sequencing, the study followed how the T cell repertoire rebuilt after myeloablative bone marrow transplantation with posttransplantation cyclophosphamide given as GVHD prophylaxis. Antigen receptor sequencing was done on samples from some 40 PTCy-treated patients and from under 20 related bone marrow donors of those patients. Blood from all 34 PTCy patients who had 1-year posttransplant specimens underwent TRB sequencing. TRB sequencing was also done on up to about 3 additional blood samples from 2 to 5.2 years after transplant in 3 patients, and on pretransplant blood from a handful of patients. Because TRA and TRB clonality correlated tightly in several samples, later TCR analyses were limited to TRB. Public TRB sequences were queried against a database of over 3,600 sequences associated with responses to pathogens, tumor antigens, self-antigens and alloantigens. The study at large found these results: Donor-recipient similarity was low at 1-2 months but increased during the first year, and donor CD8+ memory clones often dominated later blood repertoires. Across roughly 45 patients, recipient CMV seropositivity and CMV reactivation were highly associated with TRB clonality; PTCy diversity was similar to CNI/methotrexate controls. The TRB repertoires of T cells infiltrating skin or GI tract showed only limited overlap with the TRB repertoires of T cells in blood.

Genomic DNA was used for TRB sequencing, which was performed with the immunoSEQ assay at survey resolution or with the hsTCRB kit. As for how the authors treated the data: The immunoSEQ software was used for initial read processing, and the LymphoSeq R package was used for repertoire analyses. Clonality was calculated as 1 minus normalized Shannon entropy, and the Gini coefficient was also calculated for each TRB dataset. Phenotypes of unsorted samples were inferred by mapping TRB sequences from sorted subsets of the recipient or donor onto the same recipient's unsorted samples. TCRdb re-hosts the immuneACCESS table, in-frame sequences only. Its copies lack some clones; in the studies checked, an unresolved V gene accounts for under half of them, and the cause for the rest is not known. D and trimming were read from the DNA, whereas the V and J calls and clone size are those reported in that table. In this sample the table shows 40,000 or so clones, and no singletons are among them. The ten largest account for around 5.9% of the sample.

Unmatched junction bases come to 8, with V trimmed by 0 bases and J by 4 bases. From cysteine to phenylalanine, the CDR3 is 16 amino acids long. Only the CDR3 portion is preserved as DNA: 48 bases, with reading frame beginning at the first base. The germline V gene supplies CDR1 SGHRS and CDR2 YFSETQ. The sequencing sample was made of PBMCs. The clonotype originates from a young man in good health and a related stem cell transplant donor. The chain is assembled from TRBV5-1 and TRBJ2-5; 8 bases in the junction line up with TRBD2. The CDR3 region has the sequence CASSLAGGGSPETQYF. The bases read TGCGCCAGCAGCTTGGCAGGCGGGGGGTCCCCAGAGACCCAGTACTTC.